The following is a T cell receptor beta chain sequence with its context. The data are from a study of CD8+CD57+ T cells in acquired aplastic anemia. Study at large: The study obtained an average of roughly 2.9 ug of DNA from sorted CD4+ and CD8+ cells.

The template for TCR beta VDJ and CDR3 sequence profiling was genomic DNA. Using its own MiXCR run on the reads, TCRdb lists one record per CDR3 protein. The table records roughly 200,000 distinct CDR3 sequences, 55% to 65% of them present only once. Only patients with CD8+CD57+ cell expansion on flow cytometry were chosen for sequencing. Every patient presented with severe acquired aplastic anemia. Blood samples were obtained from patients who had received no prior therapy. Unmatched junction bases numbered 6, after V lost 0 bases and J lost 15 bases. The germline V gene encodes CDR1 SGHRS and CDR2 YFSETQ. The CDR3 runs 14 residues.

Sequencing was done on a sample of sorted CD4+, CD8+, or CD8+CD57+ T cells (not recorded which) from PBMCs. This sequence originates from a human donor with aplastic anemia. This chain joins TRBV5-1 and TRBJ2-1; 13 nucleotides align to TRBD2. The DNA of the CDR3 is TGCGCCAGCAGCTTGGCCACTAGCGGGGGGGCGTGGTTCTTC. It encodes CASSLATSGGAWFF.